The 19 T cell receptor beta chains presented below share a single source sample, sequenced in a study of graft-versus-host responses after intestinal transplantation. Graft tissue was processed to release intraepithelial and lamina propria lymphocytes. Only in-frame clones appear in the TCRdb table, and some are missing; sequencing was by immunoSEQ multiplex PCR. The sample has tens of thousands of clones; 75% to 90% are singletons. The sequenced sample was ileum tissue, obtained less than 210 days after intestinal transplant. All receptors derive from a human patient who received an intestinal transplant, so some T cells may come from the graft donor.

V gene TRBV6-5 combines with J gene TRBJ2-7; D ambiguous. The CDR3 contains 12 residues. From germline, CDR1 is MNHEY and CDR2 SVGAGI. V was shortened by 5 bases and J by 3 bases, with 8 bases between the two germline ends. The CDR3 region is CASSQTNYEQYF. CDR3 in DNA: TGTGCCAGCAGTCAAACCAACTACGAGCAGTACTTC.

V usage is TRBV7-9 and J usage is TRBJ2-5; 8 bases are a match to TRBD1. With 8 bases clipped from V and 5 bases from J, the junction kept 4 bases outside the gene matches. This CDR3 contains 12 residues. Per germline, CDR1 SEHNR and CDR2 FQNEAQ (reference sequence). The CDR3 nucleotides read TGTGCCAGCGGACAGGGTGTCGAGACCCAGTACTTC. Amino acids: CASGQGVETQYF.

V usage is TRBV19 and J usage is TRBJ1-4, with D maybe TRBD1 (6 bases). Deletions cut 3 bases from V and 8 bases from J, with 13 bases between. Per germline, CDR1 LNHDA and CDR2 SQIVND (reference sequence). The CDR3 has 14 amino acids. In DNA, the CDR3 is TGTGCCAGTAGTATGGACAGATCGGAGGAAAAACTGTTTTTT. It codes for CASSMDRSEEKLFF.

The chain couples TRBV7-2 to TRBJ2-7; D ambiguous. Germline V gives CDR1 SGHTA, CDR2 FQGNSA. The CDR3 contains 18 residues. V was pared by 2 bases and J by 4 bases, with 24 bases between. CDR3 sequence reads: CASSLSPKSGLGWYEQYF. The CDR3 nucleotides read TGTGCCAGCAGCTTATCTCCCAAGAGTGGGCTAGGATGGTACGAGCAGTACTTC.

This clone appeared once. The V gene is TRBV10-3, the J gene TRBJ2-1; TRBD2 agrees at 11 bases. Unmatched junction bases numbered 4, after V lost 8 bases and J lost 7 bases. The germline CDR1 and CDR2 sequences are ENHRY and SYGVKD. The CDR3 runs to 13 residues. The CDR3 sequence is CAIHSGRVNEQFF. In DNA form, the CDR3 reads TGTGCCATCCATAGCGGGAGGGTTAATGAGCAGTTCTTC.

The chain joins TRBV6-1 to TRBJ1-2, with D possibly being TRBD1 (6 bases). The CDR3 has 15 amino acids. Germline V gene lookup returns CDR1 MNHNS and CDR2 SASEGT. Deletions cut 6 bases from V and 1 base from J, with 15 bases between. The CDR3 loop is CASRIPGDNNYGYTF. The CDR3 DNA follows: TGTGCCAGCAGGATTCCGGGGGACAATAACTATGGCTACACCTTC.

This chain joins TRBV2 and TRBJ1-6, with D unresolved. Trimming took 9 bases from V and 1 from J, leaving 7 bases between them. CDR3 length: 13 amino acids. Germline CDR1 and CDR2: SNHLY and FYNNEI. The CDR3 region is CASTRSYNSPLHF. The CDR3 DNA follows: TGTGCCAGTACAAGGTCCTATAATTCACCCCTCCACTTT.

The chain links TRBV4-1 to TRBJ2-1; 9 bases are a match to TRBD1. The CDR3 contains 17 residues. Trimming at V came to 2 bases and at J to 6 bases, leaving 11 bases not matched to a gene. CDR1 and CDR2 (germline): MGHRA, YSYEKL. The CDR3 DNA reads TGCGCCAGCAGCCAACGAACCGGGACAGGGATGGCCAATGAGCAGTTCTTC. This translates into CASSQRTGTGMANEQFF.

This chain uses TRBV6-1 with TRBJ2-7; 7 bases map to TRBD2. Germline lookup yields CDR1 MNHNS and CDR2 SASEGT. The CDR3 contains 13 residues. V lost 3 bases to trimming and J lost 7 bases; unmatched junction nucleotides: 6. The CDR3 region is CASSDARLAEQYF. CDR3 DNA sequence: TGTGCCAGCAGTGACGCCCGACTAGCTGAGCAGTACTTC.

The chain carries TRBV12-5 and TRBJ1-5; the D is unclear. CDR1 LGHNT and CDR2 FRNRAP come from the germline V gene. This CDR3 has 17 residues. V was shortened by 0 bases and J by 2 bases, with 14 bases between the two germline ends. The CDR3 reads CASGLVSVGPGNQPQHF. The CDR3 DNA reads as TGTGCTAGTGGTTTGGTAAGCGTCGGGCCTGGCAATCAGCCCCAGCATTTT.

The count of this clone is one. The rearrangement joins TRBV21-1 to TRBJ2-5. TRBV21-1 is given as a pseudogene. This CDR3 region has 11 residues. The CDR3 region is CASSKVNGQYF. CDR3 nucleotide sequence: TGTGCCAGCAGCAAAGTGAATGGCCAGTACTTC.

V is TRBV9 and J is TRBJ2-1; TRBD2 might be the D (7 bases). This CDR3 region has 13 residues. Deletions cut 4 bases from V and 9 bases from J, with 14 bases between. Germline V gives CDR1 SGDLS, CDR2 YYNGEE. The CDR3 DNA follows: TGTGCCAGCAGCCCTGGGGGGGCGGGTGAGCAGTTCTTC. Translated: CASSPGGAGEQFF.

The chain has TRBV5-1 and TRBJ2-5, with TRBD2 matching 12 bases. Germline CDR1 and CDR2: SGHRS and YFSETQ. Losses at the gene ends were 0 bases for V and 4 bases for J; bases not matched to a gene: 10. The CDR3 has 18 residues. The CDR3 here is CASSLATSGSIGGETQYF. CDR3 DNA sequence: TGCGCCAGCAGCTTGGCGACTAGCGGGAGCATAGGTGGAGAGACCCAGTACTTC.

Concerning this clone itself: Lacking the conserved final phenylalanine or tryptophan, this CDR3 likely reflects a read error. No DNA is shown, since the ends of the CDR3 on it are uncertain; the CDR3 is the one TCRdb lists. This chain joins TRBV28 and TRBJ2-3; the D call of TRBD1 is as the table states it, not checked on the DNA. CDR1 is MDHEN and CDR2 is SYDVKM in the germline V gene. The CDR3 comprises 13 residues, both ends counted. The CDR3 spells CASSPALQGRSTV.

CDR3 amino acids: CASTSGTGDLVEQFF. The CDR3 DNA reads as TGTGCCAGCACCTCCGGGACAGGGGATTTAGTTGAGCAGTTCTTC. The rearrangement joins TRBV6-8 to TRBJ2-1; 10 bases fit TRBD1. The CDR3 loop spans 15 amino acids. V was clipped by 7 bases and J by 9 bases; unmatched bases: 12. Germline V CDR1 and CDR2: MNHGY, SAAAGT.

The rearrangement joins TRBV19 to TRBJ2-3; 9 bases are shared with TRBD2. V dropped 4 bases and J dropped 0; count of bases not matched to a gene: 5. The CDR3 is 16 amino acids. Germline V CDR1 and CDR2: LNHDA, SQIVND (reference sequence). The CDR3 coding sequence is TGTGCCAGTAGTAAAGGACTAGCGCGAAGCACAGATACGCAGTATTTT. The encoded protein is CASSKGLARSTDTQYF. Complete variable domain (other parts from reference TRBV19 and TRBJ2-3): DGGITQSPKYLFRKEGQNVTLSCEQNLNHDAMYWYRQDPGQGLRLIYYSQIVNDFQKGDIAEGYSVSREKKESFPLTVTSAQKNPTAFYLCASSKGLARSTDTQYFGPGTRLTVL.

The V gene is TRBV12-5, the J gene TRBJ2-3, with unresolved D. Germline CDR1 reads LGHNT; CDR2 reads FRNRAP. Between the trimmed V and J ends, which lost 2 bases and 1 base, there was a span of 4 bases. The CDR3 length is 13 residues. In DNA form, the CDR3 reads TGTGCTAGTGGTTTGACTGGCACAGATACGCAGTATTTT. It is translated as CASGLTGTDTQYF.

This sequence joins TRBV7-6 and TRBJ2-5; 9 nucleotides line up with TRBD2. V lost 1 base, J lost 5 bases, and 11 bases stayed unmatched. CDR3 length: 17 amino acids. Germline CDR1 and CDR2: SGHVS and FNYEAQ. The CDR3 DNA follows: TGTGCCAGCAGCTTAGTAGGAGGGGCGGGAGGGATGGAGACCCAGTACTTC. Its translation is CASSLVGGAGGMETQYF. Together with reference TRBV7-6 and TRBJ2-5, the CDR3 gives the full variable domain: GAGVSQSPRYKVTKRGQDVALRCDPISGHVSLYWYRQALGQGPEFLTYFNYEAQQDKSGLPNDRFSAERPEGSISTLTIQRTEQRDSAMYRCASSLVGGAGGMETQYFGPGTRLLVL.

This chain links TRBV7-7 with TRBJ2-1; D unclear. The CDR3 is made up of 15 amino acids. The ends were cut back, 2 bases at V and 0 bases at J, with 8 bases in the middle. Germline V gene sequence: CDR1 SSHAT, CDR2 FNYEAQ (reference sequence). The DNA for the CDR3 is TGTGCCAGCAGCTTATCCGGCAGCTCCTACAATGAGCAGTTCTTC. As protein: CASSLSGSSYNEQFF.